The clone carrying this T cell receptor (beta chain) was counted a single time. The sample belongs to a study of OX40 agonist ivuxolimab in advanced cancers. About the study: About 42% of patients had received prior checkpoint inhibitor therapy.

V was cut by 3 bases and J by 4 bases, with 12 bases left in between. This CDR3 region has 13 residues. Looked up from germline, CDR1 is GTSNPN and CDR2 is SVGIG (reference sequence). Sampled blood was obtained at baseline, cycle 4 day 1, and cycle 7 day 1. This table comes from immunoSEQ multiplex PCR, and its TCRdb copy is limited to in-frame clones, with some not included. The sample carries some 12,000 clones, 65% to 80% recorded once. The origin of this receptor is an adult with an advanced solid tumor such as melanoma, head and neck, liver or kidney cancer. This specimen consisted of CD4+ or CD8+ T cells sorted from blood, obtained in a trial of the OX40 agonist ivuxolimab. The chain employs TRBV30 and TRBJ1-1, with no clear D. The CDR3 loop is CAWRGVGLTEAFF. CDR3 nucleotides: TGTGCCTGGAGGGGCGTGGGCCTCACTGAAGCTTTCTTT.